A selection of T cell receptor beta chains follows, all from one sample in a study of T cells in Graves' hyperthyroidism and ophthalmopathy. TCRdb re-called the multiplex PCR reads through MiXCR, storing one row per CDR3 protein. This repertoire shows around 600,000 distinct CDR3 sequences, approximately 42% found once; its top ten account for 6.5% to 9%. The sample comprised peripheral blood or thyroid tissue (not recorded which). The receptor set was obtained from an adult man with Graves' disease, either hyperthyroidism or ophthalmopathy (not recorded which). The CDR3 runs from the conserved cysteine through the conserved F or W.

length,V,J,CDR3
14,TRBV7-9,TRBJ2-2,CASSSYRGTGELFF
15,TRBV5-1,TRBJ1-4,CASSTGQGTNEKLFF
14,TRBV5-5,TRBJ2-7,CASSFEDRAYEQYF
15,TRBV12-3/TRBV12-4,TRBJ2-7,CASSLAGQGRYEQYF
14,TRBV7-9,TRBJ2-7,CASSRGLANYEQYF
12,TRBV6-5,TRBJ1-4,CASGSFGEKLFF
16,TRBV7-1,TRBJ1-1,CASSSGQGGSDTEAFF
13,TRBV12-3/TRBV12-4,TRBJ2-2,CASTWGGFGELFF
12,TRBV25-1,TRBJ2-7,CASSFQGSEQYF
11,TRBV29-1,TRBJ1-1,CSVEEGRGAFF
15,TRBV7-2,TRBJ2-6,CASSSGLGGANVLTF
13,TRBV4-1,TRBJ1-1,CASSQGPSTEAFF
14,TRBV11-2,TRBJ2-7,CASRRGSGRFEQYF
20,TRBV10-1,TRBJ1-2,CASSEGKTGSGGTGNYGYTF
15,TRBV5-1,TRBJ1-3,CASSYSGDSGNTIYF
14,TRBV20-1,TRBJ1-1,CSARDGGGNTEAFF
14,TRBV24-1,TRBJ2-7,CATSDSGRDYEQYF
11,TRBV29-1,TRBJ1-1,CSLGVTTEAFF
14,TRBV2,TRBJ1-1,CASSGDRGMTEAFF
14,TRBV10-3,TRBJ1-3,CASSNGGSGNTIYF
12,TRBV29-1,TRBJ1-3,CSASQDADTIYF
15,TRBV9,TRBJ2-7,CASRRDRGTPYEQYF
13,TRBV6-6,TRBJ2-5,CASSYLGAETQYF
13,TRBV29-1,TRBJ1-1,CSVTGFMNTEAFF
13,TRBV29-1,TRBJ1-2,CSLTGPVDYGYTF
15,TRBV7-9,TRBJ1-6,CATQRLRGENSPLHF
13,TRBV2,TRBJ1-4,CASSLDRGVKLFF
13,TRBV6-1,TRBJ1-1,CASSPPGTPEAFF
17,TRBV10-3,TRBJ1-5,CAISANLGQGGNQPQHF
13,TRBV24-1,TRBJ2-7,CATSDNMSHEQYF
12,TRBV12-3/TRBV12-4,TRBJ1-2,CASGRDSSGYTF
14,TRBV20-1,TRBJ1-6,CSGLGPSYNSPLHF
15,TRBV2,TRBJ1-6,CASSERAQGNSPLHF
15,TRBV2,TRBJ1-2,CASSLGVQGTGGYTF
15,TRBV7-8,TRBJ1-1,CASSLLEGMNTEAFF
16,TRBV6-5,TRBJ2-5,CASSYSPGGGLWTQYF
13,TRBV9,TRBJ1-2,CAISPGQAPGYTF
13,TRBV5-8,TRBJ1-5,CASSLDDVQPQHF
16,TRBV29-1,TRBJ1-2,CSVDGLGQGGLYGYTF
17,TRBV11-2,TRBJ2-5,CASSLGTPDRGQETQYF
14,TRBV25-1,TRBJ1-2,CASRAGQGASGYTF
15,TRBV7-2,TRBJ1-4,CASSPQIATNEKLFF
15,TRBV12-3/TRBV12-4,TRBJ1-5,CASTHRDRANQPQHF
17,TRBV29-1,TRBJ2-5,CSVGLDIAGGFQETQYF
15,TRBV20-1,TRBJ2-7,CSAKKNRDYGYEQYF
15,TRBV6-5,TRBJ2-6,CASSYSVGQGGTEAF
13,TRBV14,TRBJ2-1,CASSENIRDEQFF
13,TRBV10-3,TRBJ1-2,CAISERGDDGYTF
12,TRBV20-1,TRBJ2-6,CSATDRGDTEAF
14,TRBV19,TRBJ1-5,CASSIGTALGPQHF
13,TRBV6-1,TRBJ2-7,CASSGGAPSEQYF
12,TRBV29-1,TRBJ1-1,CSVAGQGSEAFF
16,TRBV20-1,TRBJ1-4,CSARRTARWANEKLFF